The next 16 T cell receptor beta chains were all read from a single sample in a study of Graves' ophthalmopathy and Graves' hyperthyroidism. TCR beta CDR3 regions were amplified from RNA transcripts. HTBI primers were employed in first-round RT-PCR, then a second-round multiplex PCR followed. TCRdb recomputed calls from the multiplex PCR reads with MiXCR, one row per CDR3 protein. The sample lists about 480,000 distinct CDR3 sequences, approximately 14% seen once, with approximately 9.8% in the top ten. What was sequenced was blood. The receptor set was obtained from a woman aged 25 to 39 with Graves' ophthalmopathy.

The chain has TRBV15 and TRBJ2-2; 8 bases are shared with TRBD2. CDR1 and CDR2 from the germline V gene are LNHNV and YYDKDF (reference sequence). There are 16 residues in the CDR3. The trim removed 1 base at V and 1 base at J, leaving 2 bases unmatched. The CDR3 spells CATSRVAGGNTGELFF. CDR3 sequence (DNA): TGTGCCACCAGCAGAGTTGCGGGGGGGAACACCGGGGAGCTGTTTTTT.

The chain uses TRBV9 and TRBJ2-7; TRBD2 matches 13 bases. Germline trimming cut 5 bases from V and 5 bases from J; bases unmatched to any gene: 7. Germline assignment: CDR1 SGDLS and CDR2 YYNGEE. This CDR3 spans 15 amino acids. CDR3 protein: CASSTGTSGADEQYF. The CDR3 DNA reads TGTGCCAGCAGTACCGGGACTAGCGGGGCTGACGAGCAGTACTTC. Using reference TRBV9 and TRBJ2-7 for the parts outside the CDR3, the full variable domain is DSGVTQTPKHLITATGQRVTLRCSPRSGDLSVYWYQQSLDQGLQFLIQYYNGEERAKGNILERFSAQQFPDLHSELNLSSLELGDSALYFCASSTGTSGADEQYFGPGTRLTVT.

This clonotype was seen many times. This chain connects TRBV20-1 to TRBJ2-7; TRBD1 matches at 7 bases. The germline V gene encodes CDR1 DFQATT and CDR2 SNEGSKA (reference sequence). This CDR3 comprises 13 residues. Trimming cost V 5 bases and J 9 bases; bases outside gene matches: 13. The CDR3 reads CSASPGTADGQYF. CDR3 DNA: TGCAGTGCTTCTCCCGGGACAGCCGACGGGCAGTACTTC.

At least ten counts were recorded for this clonotype. J is TRBJ1-1 and V is TRBV6-2 or TRBV6-3; D possibly corresponds to TRBD1 (5 bases). The CDR3 is made up of 15 amino acids. Looked up from germline, CDR1 is MNHEY and CDR2 is SVGEGT. V was pared by 7 bases and J by 0 bases, with 15 bases between. CDR3 sequence reads: CASTWSGRMNTEAFF. The CDR3 DNA sequence: TGTGCCAGCACCTGGTCGGGGCGGATGAACACTGAAGCTTTCTTT.

A remark on this clonotype: Just one base apart from a much larger clone, this may be a read error. Because the CDR3 is missing its conserved closing phenylalanine or tryptophan, this is likely a read error. The rearrangement links TRBV28 to TRBJ1-3, with D uncertain. Trimming pared 6 bases from V and 0 bases from J, leaving 15 bases between. The CDR3 length is 16 residues. Germline assignment: CDR1 MDHEN and CDR2 SYDVKM. The CDR3 DNA sequence: TGTGCCAGCAGCCCGGAAGTTGCGGGCTCTGGAAACACCATATATTAT. Translating gives CASSPEVAGSGNTIYY.

The table lists this clonotype with many counts. The chain has TRBV6-5 and TRBJ1-1, with D unclear. V lost 7 bases and J 7 bases, leaving 13 bases between the germline ends. This CDR3 region has 12 residues. Germline CDR1 MNHEY, CDR2 SVGAGI. The chain's CDR3 is CASTAPGSEAFF. In nucleotides, the CDR3 is TGTGCCAGCACCGCCCCGGGCAGTGAAGCTTTCTTT.

Ten or more counts support this clonotype. The CDR3, as DNA: TGTGCCAGCAGTGGCCTTCCGGGACAGTCTACCTACGAGCAGTACTTC. It yields the protein CASSGLPGQSTYEQYF. The chain recombines TRBV6-1 with TRBJ2-7; the match to TRBD1 covers 7 bases. With V trimmed by 4 bases and J by 2 bases, 11 bases remained unmatched. Germline values: CDR1 MNHNS, CDR2 SASEGT. The CDR3 is made up of 16 amino acids.

This clonotype was picked up many times. The rearrangement joins TRBV3-2 to TRBJ2-7; the table's TRBD2 call for D was not verified on the DNA. TRBV3-2 counts as a pseudogene. The CDR3 is made up of 15 amino acids. The CDR3 here is CASSPMTSGTYEQYF. For the CDR3, the DNA is TGTGCCAGCAGCCCCATGACTAGCGGCACCTACGAGCAGTACTTC.

This clonotype was seen repeatedly, ten times or more. CDR3 bases: TGTGCCAGCCACAGGACGAGGGTCACCGGGGAGCTGTTTTTT. Protein: CASHRTRVTGELFF. The chain recombines TRBV6-1 with TRBJ2-2; D may correspond to TRBD1 or TRBD2 (5 bases each). There are 14 residues in the CDR3. CDR1 MNHNS and CDR2 SASEGT come from the germline V gene. V was shortened by 8 bases and J by 4 bases, with 14 bases between the two germline ends.

This sequence joins TRBV5-1 and TRBJ2-2; D is ambiguous. This CDR3 comprises 13 residues. The germline V and J ends were trimmed by 0 bases and 4 bases, with 4 bases remaining between them. CDR1 is SGHRS, CDR2 YFSETQ, per germline. Here the CDR3 reads CASSLAATGELFF. As DNA, the CDR3 is TGCGCCAGCAGCTTGGCTGCCACCGGGGAGCTGTTTTTT.

V is TRBV4-1 and J is TRBJ2-7; 8 nucleotides align to TRBD1. This CDR3 contains 15 residues. V lost 0 bases to trimming and J lost 6 bases; unmatched junction nucleotides: 7. The V gene's germline CDR1 is MGHRA and CDR2 YSYEKL. This chain's CDR3 is CASSQDGQGPFEQYF. The DNA for the CDR3 is TGCGCCAGCAGCCAAGACGGACAGGGTCCTTTCGAGCAGTACTTC.

This clonotype was recorded at least ten times. The chain couples TRBV7-9 to TRBJ2-7; possible D gene TRBD1, 5 bases. The CDR3 is made up of 12 amino acids. The V gene's germline CDR1 is SEHNR and CDR2 FQNEAQ (reference sequence). Trimming removed 5 bases at V and 5 bases at J, with 10 bases between. CDR3 nucleotides: TGTGCCAGCAGCCAGGGTTGGGACGAGCAGTACTTC. Amino acid sequence: CASSQGWDEQYF.

The table lists this clonotype with many counts. The V call is TRBV6-5, the J call TRBJ1-1; tentatively, D is TRBD1 (5 bases). The CDR3 is 13 residues long. Germline CDR1 reads MNHEY; CDR2 reads SVGAGI. The germline V and J ends were trimmed by 6 bases and 7 bases, with 15 bases remaining between them. The chain's CDR3 is CASSLPRDSEAFF. CDR3 DNA: TGTGCCAGCAGCCTACCCCGTGACAGTGAAGCTTTCTTT.

This clonotype was detected many times. The CDR3 loop reads CASSLLSAGNTEAFF. In nucleotides, the CDR3 is TGTGCCAGCAGCTTGCTATCCGCAGGGAACACTGAAGCTTTCTTT. The chain uses TRBV5-4 and TRBJ1-1; no definite D call. The V gene lost 1 base and the J gene lost 1 base, with 11 bases spanning the gap. CDR3 length equals 15 residues. Germline CDR1 and CDR2: SGHNT and YYREEE (reference sequence).

This clonotype was observed at least ten times. The J gene is TRBJ1-2, the V gene TRBV5-1, with D perhaps matching TRBD1 (6 bases). CDR1 is SGHRS and CDR2 is YFSETQ in the germline V gene. Trimming stripped 0 bases from V and 8 bases from J, with 14 bases between. The CDR3 spans 14 residues. The CDR3: CASSLGELTGGYTF. Here the CDR3 DNA reads TGCGCCAGCAGCTTGGGCGAACTCACAGGGGGCTACACCTTC.

This clonotype was counted many times. The chain carries TRBV30 and TRBJ2-7; a possible D gene is TRBD2 (5 bases). This CDR3 is built from 14 residues. V shed 0 bases and J shed 6 bases, with 15 bases lying between them. From germline, CDR1 is GTSNPN and CDR2 SVGIG (reference sequence). The CDR3 bases are TGTGCCTGGAGTGTCGGACTTTTTGGAGGCGAGCAGTACTTC. Protein product: CAWSVGLFGGEQYF.